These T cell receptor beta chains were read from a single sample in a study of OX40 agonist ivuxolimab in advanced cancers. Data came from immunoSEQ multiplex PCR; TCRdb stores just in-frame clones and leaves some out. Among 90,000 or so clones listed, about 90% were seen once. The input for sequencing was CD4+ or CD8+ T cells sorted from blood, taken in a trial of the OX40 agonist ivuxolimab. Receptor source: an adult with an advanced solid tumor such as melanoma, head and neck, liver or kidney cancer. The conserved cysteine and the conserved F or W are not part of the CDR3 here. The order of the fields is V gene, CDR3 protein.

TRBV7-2 ASSTGLGTEAF
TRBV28 ASSLTGTDQPQH
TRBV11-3 ASSFEQGMRNTIY
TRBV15 ATSRTESADTQY
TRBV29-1 SVEGNGFRGYT
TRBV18 ASSPTGGVLETQY
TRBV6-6 ASSYSDSGNTIY
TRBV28 ASSFQGASETQY
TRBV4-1 ASSQGWGSGNTIY
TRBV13 ASSPASYNEQF
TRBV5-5 ASSLVREEYGYT
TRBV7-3 ASSLLGRADTQY
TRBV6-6 ASSPRSRGDAF
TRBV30 AWSVTGVINTIY
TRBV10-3 AISESLGQQYYGYT
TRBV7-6 ASSFLSGSTDTQY
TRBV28 ASGYWRANYEQY
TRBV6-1 ASSEIGRTGELF
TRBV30 AWLGAPFPDTQY
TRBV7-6 ASSLKVAGSSYNEQF
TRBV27 ASSRSYEQY
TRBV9 ASSVGQVMAGNTIY
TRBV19 ASSISGLGQPQH
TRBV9 ASSPHPGGAFDGYT
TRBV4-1 ASSPQTGAGANVLT
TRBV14 ASSHGGGEVKQF